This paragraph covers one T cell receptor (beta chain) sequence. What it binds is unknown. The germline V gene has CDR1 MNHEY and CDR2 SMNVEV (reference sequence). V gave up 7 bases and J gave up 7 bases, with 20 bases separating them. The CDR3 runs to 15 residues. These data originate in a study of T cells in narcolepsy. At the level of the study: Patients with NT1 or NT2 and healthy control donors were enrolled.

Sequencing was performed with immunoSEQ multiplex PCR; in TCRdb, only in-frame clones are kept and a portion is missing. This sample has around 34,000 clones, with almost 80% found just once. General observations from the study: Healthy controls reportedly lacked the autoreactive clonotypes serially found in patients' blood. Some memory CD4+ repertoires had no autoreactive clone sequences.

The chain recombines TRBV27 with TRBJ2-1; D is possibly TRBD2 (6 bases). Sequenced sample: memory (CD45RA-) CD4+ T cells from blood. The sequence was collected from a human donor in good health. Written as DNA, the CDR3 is TGTGCCAGCAACAAAGCTCCCTTTAGCGGAAATGAGCAGTTCTTC. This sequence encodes CASNKAPFSGNEQFF.